This TCR beta chain was sequenced during a study of blood T cells in healthy people across ages (dated by TCRdb to 2014 to 2015). In terms of the full investigation: Template switching captured roughly one uniquely barcoded TCR beta cDNA molecule per two T cells in model experiments. To track age-related changes in TCR beta repertoire diversity, the study relied on deep sequencing normalized with unique cDNA molecular identifiers. Donors of different ages were randomly distributed across sequencing lanes to avoid experimental bias. For two donors (one aged 18 to 30 and one aged 80 or older), the study analyzed two additional independent replicas of 1 million unique cDNA reads from the same blood draw. The donors were split into four age groups: young (average around 15 years), middle-aged (39), aged (more than 55) and long-lived (under 90).

Libraries were prepared through 5' RACE. Sequencing instrument: Illumina HiSeq 2500. The second PCR ran for about 6 to 11 cycles and used a J-beta primer mix along with a sample-barcoded 5' primer. Each TCR beta cDNA molecule received a unique molecular identifier from a template-switch 5' adaptor carrying 12 random nucleotides. Each sample yielded at least 2.5 million CDR3-containing paired-end reads. The Mint cDNA synthesis kit, primed by a TRBC-specific oligonucleotide, was used to synthesize first-strand cDNA from all RNA. All cDNA was treated with uracil-DNA glycosylase and then went through a first 18-cycle PCR with the universal primers M1SS and BC2_uni_R. The published analysis was carried out like this. Each sample was normalized by randomly selecting 1 million high-quality reads, each carrying a distinct molecular identifier. Instead of being binned into consensus sequences, reads with shared molecular identifiers were discarded. CDR3 identification, clonotype clustering and error correction used MiTCR with a Q25 quality threshold and the strictest error-elimination algorithm. A nonparametric unseen species model using Euler transformation provided a lower-bound estimate of total TCR beta diversity. TCRdb took the public reads, trimmed them with fastp at Q25, ran MiXCR for clone calling and kept in-frame beta chains. Merged by CDR3 protein, the rows form single entries marked with the most common genes and DNA. The V and J calls and clone size come from TCRdb's table, not from the authors' own analysis. The sample table lists some 1.4 million distinct CDR3 sequences, around two fifths of them with a count of one. The leading ten clones occupy roughly 7.7% of the sample.

Results the study describes overall, beyond this receptor: As age increased, observed TCR beta diversity per million T cells dropped in a roughly linear way, and a significant reduction was already evident by age roughly 36. A strong correlation was found between observed TCR beta diversity and the percentage of naive T cells measured by flow cytometry. Total diversity estimates from one million sequenced T cells were considered lower bounds and underestimates. Compared with the aged group, the long-lived group had more naive CD4+ T cells, fewer expanded clones and increased TCR diversity, suggesting age selection. Because profiling used bulk unsorted PBMCs, naive and antigen-experienced compartments could not be compared conclusively. Because donor CMV infection status was unknown, age-related changes in expanded clonotypes were potentially confounded.

Donors were about 36 systemically healthy Caucasian individuals from Russia aged roughly 6 to 95 years. About 9.1 milliliters of peripheral blood were collected from each donor into EDTA-treated Vacutainer tubes. PBMCs were isolated by Ficoll-Paque density-gradient centrifugation, with at least 7 million obtained per sample. Total RNA, at least 6 micrograms per sample, was extracted from PBMCs with Trizol reagent. For every donor, flow cytometry on a PBMC aliquot measured the percentage of naive CD45RAhigh/CD27high T cells. In regard to this clonotype: The antigen it recognizes is unknown. The junction differs from germline at one of its ends, possibly a read error.

The source material was blood. This TCR came from a woman between 18 and 29 years old in good health.

The encoded CDR3 is CASSLGWDTGAFF. The nucleotides read TGTGCCAGCAGCTTAGGGTGGGACACTGGAGCTTTCTTT. The chain employs TRBV7-2 and TRBJ1-1; a tentative D call is TRBD1 (6 bases match). Based on the germline V gene, the CDR1 and CDR2 sequences are SGHTA and FQGNSA. Taken from cysteine to phenylalanine, the CDR3 has 13 residues. The entry retains the CDR3 DNA only, 39 bases that are in frame from base 1.